This T cell receptor beta chain is drawn from a study of T cell repertoires in cytomegalovirus infection. General study points: Clonotypes of TCR beta that were HLA-C-restricted and CMV-specific dominated the ex vivo response.

MiXCR was run by TCRdb on the reads, yielding one entry per CDR3 protein. The sample carries 650,000 to 900,000 distinct CDR3 sequences, 25% to 35% recorded once. Regarding this clonotype: The antigen is undetermined. Relative to the germline gene, one junction end is altered; a read error may explain this.

The CDR3 has 16 residues. CDR1 is SEHNR and CDR2 is FQNEAQ in the germline V gene (reference sequence). J is TRBJ2-2 and V is TRBV7-9; 10 bases fit TRBD1. The material was cultured CD8+ T cells from PBMCs, obtained from culture after CMV antigen stimulation. The origin of this receptor is a human donor in good health (CMV status not recorded). Some clones in this sample may be carry-over from other donors' samples. The CDR3 sequence is CVSRQGQGGNTGELFF. The CDR3 nucleotides read TGTGTCAGCAGACAAGGACAGGGGGGGAACACCGGGGAGCTGTTTTTT.